A single T cell receptor (beta chain) is shown here with its context. Its cognate antigen is unknown. Since a much larger clone is just one base distant, this may be a read error. This sample was taken from a study of blood T cells in healthy people across ages. Primed by a sample-barcoded 5' primer and a J-beta primer mix, a second PCR proceeded for about 7 to 12 cycles. Carrying 12 random nucleotides, a template-switch adaptor labeled each individual cDNA molecule. TCRdb re-analysed the 5' RACE reads in MiXCR, keeping a single row per CDR3 protein. The sample shows some 900,000 distinct CDR3 sequences, roughly 43% of them seen only once. General study findings and limits: Getting older went along with TCR beta diversity per million T cells dropping roughly linearly. A greater number of naive CD4+ cells and higher diversity distinguished long-lived donors from aged donors.

Sequenced material: blood. This clonotype was obtained from a man aged 25 to 45 in good health.

In DNA form, the CDR3 reads TGTGCCATCAGTAACGACAGGGATACAGAAACGCAGTATTTT. Translating it yields CAISNDRDTETQYF. V is TRBV10-3 and J is TRBJ2-3; 7 bases are a match to TRBD1. The V gene's germline CDR1 is ENHRY and CDR2 SYGVKD. This CDR3 has 14 amino acids.